This T cell receptor beta chain was identified during a study of blood T cell repertoires in COVID-19. Study-wide background: Samples taken during acute and convalescent COVID-19 were collected in the United States, Italy and Spain. From T cells, B-cell-depleted T cells, or PBMCs came the material, which was cDNA or gDNA.

Trimming took 7 bases from V and 9 from J, leaving 22 bases between them. Germline-derived CDR1 and CDR2 are MNHEY and SVGAGI. This CDR3 region has 15 residues. Study processing details: Using reference gene primer amplification, nucleated cell counts were estimated. Sequenced by immunoSEQ multiplex PCR; TCRdb stores in-frame clones only, minus some. Clone size and the V and J calls come from that table; the DNA yielded D and trimming. The sample includes 290,000 or so clones, roughly nine tenths seen only once; the top ten take around 2.1%. Specimen: peripheral blood. J is TRBJ1-5 and V is TRBV6-5; possible D gene TRBD1, 6 bases. The clonotype originates from a man aged 18-30 years with active or convalescent COVID-19. The CDR3 spells CASKWGPSAIGPQHF. The CDR3 DNA reads as TGTGCCAGCAAGTGGGGGCCCTCTGCGATCGGGCCCCAGCATTTT.